This TCR beta chain was obtained from a study of blood T cells in healthy people across ages. Study results and limitations: Bulk PBMC profiling left naive and antigen-experienced comparisons inconclusive. As age increased, TCR beta diversity per million T cells fell in a roughly linear fashion.

Notes on this clonotype: Antigen unknown.

Then a second PCR, running roughly 7 to 11 cycles, was carried out with a sample-barcoded 5' primer and a J-beta primer mix. TCRdb itself ran the 5' RACE reads through MiXCR, one entry per CDR3 protein. Among around 800,000 distinct CDR3 sequences, roughly 50% were seen once, and the ten largest hold about 42%. The sequence derives from a man older than 75 in good health. The material sequenced was blood.

The CDR3 bases are TGCAGTGCTGGAAGCGGGAACTCCTACAATGAGCAGTACTTC. Encoded protein: CSAGSGNSYNEQYF. The gene calls are TRBV20-1 and TRBJ2-1; the match to TRBD2 covers 7 bases. The J call could be wrong; TRBJ2-7 is a better fit for the DNA end. This CDR3 region has 14 residues. Germline loops: CDR1 DFQATT, CDR2 SNEGSKA (reference sequence).